Presented here are 20 T cell receptor beta chains from one specimen sequenced in a study of blood T cell repertoires in COVID-19. Method: immunoSEQ multiplex PCR; TCRdb's copy keeps in-frame clones and lacks some. The sample lists over 85,000 clones; about 85% were seen once. The sequenced sample was peripheral blood. These receptors were obtained from a human donor in a cohort sampled during active COVID-19.

The chain has TRBV7-3 and TRBJ2-7, with TRBD2 matching 10 bases. With V trimmed by 6 bases and J by 4 bases, 15 bases remained unmatched. The CDR3 is 17 residues long. In germline, CDR1 is SGHTA, CDR2 FQGTGA. CDR3 sequence: CASSIVGLAAAEYEQYF. The CDR3 DNA is TGTGCCAGCAGTATAGTAGGACTAGCGGCAGCGGAGTACGAGCAGTACTTC.

The J gene is TRBJ2-1, the V gene TRBV6-5; 11 nucleotides agree with TRBD1. Germline trimming cut 2 bases from V and 5 bases from J; bases unmatched to any gene: 2. The CDR3 is 15 amino acids. The V gene's germline CDR1 is MNHEY and CDR2 SVGAGI. The CDR3 region is CASSYRGQGDNEQFF. The CDR3 region has the DNA TGTGCCAGCAGTTACCGGGGACAGGGGGACAATGAGCAGTTCTTC.

This rearrangement joins TRBV2 to TRBJ2-1; 7 positions agree with TRBD2. CDR1 and CDR2 from the germline V gene are SNHLY and FYNNEI. The CDR3 sequence is 13 residues long. The V and J ends lost 7 bases and 4 bases, in that order; junction bases with no gene match: 4. CDR3 amino acids: CASTGGAYNEQFF. CDR3 nucleotide sequence: TGTGCCAGCACGGGGGGAGCTTACAATGAGCAGTTCTTC.

The J gene is TRBJ1-2, the V gene TRBV4-3, with D unresolved. The V gene's germline CDR1 is LGHNA and CDR2 YSLEER. The CDR3 contains 15 residues. V lost 4 bases to trimming and J lost 7 bases, with 19 bases between them. DNA for the CDR3: TGCGCCAGCAGCCGGCCCTCGACCGCATCGGGTGGCTACACCTTC. It encodes CASSRPSTASGGYTF.

The CDR3 sequence is CASSFSGGNTEAFF. The CDR3 bases are TGTGCCAGCAGTTTCTCAGGAGGGAACACTGAAGCTTTCTTT. The rearrangement links TRBV27 to TRBJ1-1; D is unclear. CDR1 MNHEY and CDR2 SMNVEV come from the germline V gene (reference sequence). The V gene lost 3 bases and the J gene lost 1 base, with 9 bases spanning the gap. CDR3 size: 14 residues.

The V call is TRBV6-5, the J call TRBJ1-5, with D tentatively TRBD1 (6 bases). The germline V gene has CDR1 MNHEY and CDR2 SVGAGI. This CDR3 comprises 14 residues. The V gene lost 4 bases and the J gene lost 3 bases, with 10 bases spanning the gap. The CDR3 coding sequence is TGTGCCAGCAGTTCTGGACAGTACAATCAGCCCCAGCATTTT. This translates into CASSSGQYNQPQHF.

CDR3 coding DNA: TGCGCCAGCAGCGAACGGGACAGATACACCGGGGAGCTGTTTTTT. Its translation: CASSERDRYTGELFF. The V call is TRBV4-1, the J call TRBJ2-2; TRBD1 agrees at 7 bases. The CDR3 loop spans 15 amino acids. The ends lost 5 bases at V and 3 bases at J; junction bases unmatched: 6. Germline V gene sequence: CDR1 MGHRA, CDR2 YSYEKL.

The V and J genes are TRBV5-6 and TRBJ1-1; 7 bases map to TRBD1. CDR3 size: 13 residues. The V gene's germline CDR1 is SGHDT and CDR2 YYEEEE. The junction had 2 bases not matched to a gene; V was cut back by 0 bases and J by 6 bases. CDR3 region: CASSLDRGSEAFF. CDR3 DNA sequence: TGTGCCAGCAGCTTGGACAGGGGCTCTGAAGCTTTCTTT.

This clone was found once. The rearrangement uses TRBV5-6 and TRBJ2-1; the match to TRBD2 covers 16 bases. With V trimmed by 2 bases and J by 10 bases, 9 bases remained unmatched. Germline V gives CDR1 SGHDT, CDR2 YYEEEE. The CDR3 sequence is 17 residues long. CDR3 protein: CASSFPGTSGRGGEQFF. The CDR3 DNA sequence: TGTGCCAGCAGCTTCCCCGGGACTAGCGGGAGGGGTGGAGAGCAGTTCTTC. The full variable domain, completed using reference TRBV5-6 and TRBJ2-1, is DAGVTQSPTHLIKTRGQQVTLRCSPKSGHDTVSWYQQALGQGPQFIFQYYEEEERQRGNFPDRFSGHQFPNYSSELNVNALLLGDSALYLCASSFPGTSGRGGEQFFGPGTRLTVL.

The J gene is TRBJ1-1, the V gene TRBV5-1; the match to TRBD1 covers 7 bases. With V trimmed by 0 bases and J by 1 base, 3 bases remained unmatched. The CDR3 loop spans 15 amino acids. CDR1 and CDR2 from the germline V gene are SGHRS and YFSETQ. The chain's CDR3 is CASSLVYRGNTEAFF. The DNA for the CDR3 is TGCGCCAGCAGCTTGGTTTACAGGGGGAACACTGAAGCTTTCTTT. Filled out from reference TRBV5-1 and TRBJ1-1, the complete variable domain reads KAGVTQTPRYLIKTRGQQVTLSCSPISGHRSVSWYQQTPGQGLQFLFEYFSETQRNKGNFPGRFSGRQFSNSRSEMNVSTLELGDSALYLCASSLVYRGNTEAFFGQGTRLTVV.

This clone has only a few counts. The rearrangement links TRBV5-4 to TRBJ2-1; TRBD1 agrees at 8 bases. Trimming removed 10 bases from V and 10 bases from J; junction bases left unmatched: 13. Germline loops: CDR1 SGHNT, CDR2 YYREEE (reference sequence). The CDR3 totals 13 residues. The CDR3 DNA reads TGTGCCGGCGGGGCCCAGGGGGCTAGGGAGCAGTTCTTC. This encodes CAGGAQGAREQFF.

The CDR3 sequence: CASSRAGTGGTGELFF. The CDR3 region has the DNA TGTGCCAGCAGCCGCGCCGGGACAGGGGGCACCGGGGAGCTGTTTTTT. V is TRBV5-4 and J is TRBJ2-2; 11 nucleotides match TRBD1. CDR3 length equals 16 residues. Germline V lookup: CDR1 SGHNT, CDR2 YYREEE (reference sequence). The V segment lost 4 bases and the J segment 4 bases; nucleotides outside the gene matches: 6.

The chain uses TRBV6-5 and TRBJ1-1, with a possible D match to TRBD1 (5 bases). Trimming took 0 bases from V and 3 from J, leaving 5 bases between them. The CDR3 loop spans 13 amino acids. Germline V gene sequence: CDR1 MNHEY, CDR2 SVGAGI. CDR3 coding DNA: TGTGCCAGCAGTTACTCCAGGGACACTGAAGCTTTCTTT. Its protein product is CASSYSRDTEAFF.

The chain combines TRBV7-8 with TRBJ2-2; the match to TRBD2 covers 12 bases. Germline values: CDR1 SGHVS, CDR2 FQNEAQ. The CDR3 runs to 20 residues. V lost 1 base, J lost 1 base, and 10 bases stayed unmatched. The chain's CDR3 is CASSLDPLKLAGGNTGELFF. CDR3 bases: TGTGCCAGCAGCTTAGATCCCCTGAAACTAGCGGGAGGGAACACCGGGGAGCTGTTTTTT.

This rearrangement joins TRBV6-5 to TRBJ2-7; maybe TRBD2 (6 bases). Germline lookup yields CDR1 MNHEY and CDR2 SVGAGI. Trimming took 6 bases from V and 6 from J, leaving 12 bases between them. This CDR3 is 12 amino acids long. CDR3 protein: CASRGYGGEQYF. CDR3 nucleotide sequence: TGTGCCAGCAGGGGGTACGGGGGCGAGCAGTACTTC.

J is TRBJ2-2 and V is TRBV19, with 9 bases matching TRBD1. This CDR3 is 18 amino acids long. V lost 7 bases, J lost 4 bases, and 16 bases stayed unmatched. Germline V gene sequence: CDR1 LNHDA, CDR2 SQIVND (reference sequence). CDR3 protein: CASNIGDRAAWSTGELFF. CDR3 nucleotide sequence: TGTGCCAGTAATATTGGGGACAGGGCCGCTTGGAGCACCGGGGAGCTGTTTTTT.

This clone appeared a few times. The gene calls are TRBV5-1 and TRBJ2-1; 8 bases map to TRBD2. The V gene end was trimmed by 4 bases and the J gene end by 8 bases; junction bases not matched to a gene: 8. The germline V gene has CDR1 SGHRS and CDR2 YFSETQ. The CDR3 contains 14 residues. CDR3 loop: CASSHGLASYEQFF. The CDR3 nucleotides read TGCGCCAGCAGCCACGGACTAGCATCGTATGAGCAGTTCTTC.

The V call is TRBV6-5, the J call TRBJ2-7; 7 nucleotides line up with TRBD1. This CDR3 comprises 14 residues. V was pared by 5 bases and J by 2 bases, with 6 bases of the junction left unmatched. The V gene's germline CDR1 is MNHEY and CDR2 SVGAGI. CDR3 DNA: TGTGCCAGCAGTACAAACGGACAGGCCTACGAGCAGTACTTC. Protein: CASSTNGQAYEQYF.

V gene TRBV20-1 combines with J gene TRBJ2-1; a possible D gene is TRBD2 (6 bases). The ends were cut back, 6 bases at V and 12 bases at J, with 15 bases in the middle. This CDR3 spans 11 amino acids. Germline CDR1 and CDR2: DFQATT and SNEGSKA (reference sequence). CDR3 DNA sequence: TGCAGTGCCGTCCGTAACGGGGGGCAGTTCTTC. It is translated as CSAVRNGGQFF.

The chain has TRBV12-3 or TRBV12-4 and TRBJ2-7; no firm D call. V was cut by 3 bases and J by 0 bases, with 6 bases left in between. The CDR3 sequence is 13 residues long. The CDR3 DNA is TGTGCCAGCAGTTTGCAGGACTCCTACGAGCAGTACTTC. As protein: CASSLQDSYEQYF.